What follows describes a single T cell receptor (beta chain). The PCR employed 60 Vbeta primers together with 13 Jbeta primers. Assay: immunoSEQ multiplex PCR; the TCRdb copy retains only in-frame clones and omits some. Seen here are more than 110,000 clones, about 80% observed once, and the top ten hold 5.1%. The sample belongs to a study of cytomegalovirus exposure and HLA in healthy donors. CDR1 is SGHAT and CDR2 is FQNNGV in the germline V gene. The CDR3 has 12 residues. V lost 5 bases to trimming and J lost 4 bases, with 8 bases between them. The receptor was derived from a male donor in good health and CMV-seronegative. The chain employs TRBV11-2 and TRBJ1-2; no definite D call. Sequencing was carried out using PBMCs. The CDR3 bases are TGTGCCAGCAGCCCCGAGGGCTATGGCTACACCTTC. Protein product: CASSPEGYGYTF.